The 10 T cell receptor beta chains given below trace back to one sample, sequenced in a study of cytotoxic CD8 clonotypes in ibrutinib-treated CLL. Data came from immunoSEQ multiplex PCR; TCRdb stores just in-frame clones and leaves some out. The table has some 200,000 clones, around 75% seen once. The sample here was PBMCs, taken after 12 months of ibrutinib treatment. The receptors shown here come from a human donor with chronic lymphocytic leukemia.

This clone was picked up a small number of times. V gene TRBV19 combines with J gene TRBJ1-2; no clear D gene. The CDR3 is made up of 11 amino acids. Trimming removed 8 bases from V and 6 bases from J, with 10 bases in between. Germline values: CDR1 LNHDA, CDR2 SQIVND (reference sequence). Written as DNA, the CDR3 is TGTGCCAGTTTTGGCAGCAATGGCTACACCTTC. Translated: CASFGSNGYTF.

This chain connects TRBV4-1 to TRBJ2-7; TRBD2 might be the D (6 bases). Germline CDR1 and CDR2: MGHRA and YSYEKL. Trimming took off 4 bases at V and 2 bases at J, with 15 bases between the two ends. The CDR3 sequence is 15 residues long. Written as DNA, the CDR3 is TGCGCCAGCAGCCTAACCCGGGGGACTCCCTACGAGCAGTACTTC. Encoded protein: CASSLTRGTPYEQYF.

This clone was picked up a small number of times. The rearrangement joins TRBV30 to TRBJ1-2; the match to TRBD1 covers 11 bases. Germline CDR1 reads GTSNPN; CDR2 reads SVGIG (reference sequence). V trimming: 4 bases; J trimming: 3 bases; junction bases outside the gene matches: 7. This CDR3 spans 15 amino acids. In DNA, the CDR3 is TGTGCCTGGAACTTGCCGGGACAGGGGGACTATGGCTACACCTTC. It is translated as CAWNLPGQGDYGYTF.

This clone turned up a few times. The chain has TRBV30 and TRBJ1-5; a weak D match, TRBD1 (5 bases). Germline CDR1 and CDR2: GTSNPN and SVGIG (reference sequence). The ends were cut back, 0 bases at V and 6 bases at J, with 15 bases in the middle. This CDR3 contains 15 residues. The CDR3: CAWSVSGHGSQPQHF. The CDR3 DNA is TGTGCCTGGAGTGTGTCAGGACACGGCTCTCAGCCCCAGCATTTT.

The rearrangement uses TRBV7-9 and TRBJ1-1; D is possibly TRBD1 (6 bases). The CDR3 is made up of 15 amino acids. Deletions cut 1 base from V and 2 bases from J, with 11 bases between. CDR1 is SEHNR and CDR2 is FQNEAQ in the germline V gene (reference sequence). The CDR3 region is CASSLEAQGNTEAFF. Written as DNA, the CDR3 is TGTGCCAGCAGCTTAGAGGCACAGGGTAACACTGAAGCTTTCTTT.

V is TRBV7-8 and J is TRBJ1-1, with a tentative D call TRBD1 (5 bases). Trimming stripped 1 base from V and 0 bases from J, with 9 bases between. CDR1 and CDR2 from the germline V gene are SGHVS and FQNEAQ. The CDR3 totals 15 residues. The CDR3 DNA reads TGTGCCAGCAGCTTAGTGGCAGGGATGAACACTGAAGCTTTCTTT. Translation gives CASSLVAGMNTEAFF.

The V gene is TRBV30, the J gene TRBJ1-1; weak D call: TRBD1 (5 bases). CDR3 length: 13 amino acids. Trimming left V 3 bases short and J 8 bases short, with 16 bases between. Per germline, CDR1 GTSNPN and CDR2 SVGIG (reference sequence). The CDR3 here is CAWSLGGLREAFF. CDR3 coding DNA: TGTGCCTGGAGCTTGGGGGGACTGAGGGAAGCTTTCTTT.

This clone appeared a few times. The chain carries TRBV30 and TRBJ1-2; D is unresolved. V was clipped by 0 bases and J by 4 bases, with 9 bases between them. This CDR3 has 13 residues. The germline gives CDR1 GTSNPN, CDR2 SVGIG (reference sequence). The CDR3 is CAWSVTSSYGYTF. The CDR3 coding sequence is TGTGCCTGGAGTGTGACCTCTAGCTATGGCTACACCTTC.

This sequence joins TRBV6-1 and TRBJ2-7; 7 nucleotides match TRBD1. This CDR3 has 15 amino acids. The V gene end was trimmed by 6 bases and the J gene end by 6 bases; junction bases not matched to a gene: 14. The germline V gene has CDR1 MNHNS and CDR2 SASEGT. CDR3 in amino acids: CASSRGQLSTGEQYF. The CDR3 DNA follows: TGTGCCAGCAGCCGGGGACAGCTTTCTACTGGCGAGCAGTACTTC.

The chain has TRBV19 and TRBJ2-1; 10 bases are shared with TRBD2. This CDR3 spans 16 amino acids. The germline V gene has CDR1 LNHDA and CDR2 SQIVND (reference sequence). The trim removed 5 bases at V and 5 bases at J, leaving 9 bases unmatched. CDR3 DNA sequence: TGTGCCAGTAGTCCCGGGCTAGCGGGGGCAAACAATGAGCAGTTCTTC. Translation gives CASSPGLAGANNEQFF.